The rows below give T cell receptor beta chains drawn from one sample of a study of blood T cell repertoires in COVID-19. Sequenced by immunoSEQ multiplex PCR; TCRdb stores in-frame clones only, minus some. The sample consists of about 140,000 clones, approximately 80% of them appearing once. Sequenced: peripheral blood. The receptors here all came from a man aged 45 to 65 with acute or convalescent COVID-19. Both conserved end residues are part of each CDR3. The D gene is left open where the match is weak. Clone size is stated in some rows and not others, as once, few, many or a class when expanded.

- | TRBJ2-5 | TRBV6-5 | once | TGTGCCAGTCCTAAATCAGGGGAGACCCAGTACTTC | CASPKSGETQYF
TRBD2 | TRBJ2-7 | TRBV5-5 | - | TGTGCCAGCAGCTTGGCGGGGGGACCGTACGAGCAGTACTTC | CASSLAGGPYEQYF
- | TRBJ1-4 | TRBV7-8 | - | TGTGCCAGCAGCCAAAGTCCCCCAGCAACTAATGAAAAACTGTTTTTT | CASSQSPPATNEKLFF
TRBD2 | TRBJ2-7 | TRBV19 | - | TGTGCCAGTAGTTCGGGACTAGCGGGGTGGAGCTCCTACGAGCAGTACTTC | CASSSGLAGWSSYEQYF
TRBD1 | TRBJ2-3 | TRBV4-2 | - | TGTGCCAGCAGCTCTAGGACAGGGCGAGATACGCAGTATTTT | CASSSRTGRDTQYF
- | TRBJ1-2 | TRBV3-1/TRBV3-2 | - | TGTGCCAGCAGCGATTTAGGGGCGGGAGGCTACACCTTC | CASSDLGAGGYTF
- | TRBJ1-1 | TRBV6-5 | - | TGTGCCAGCAGCCAGCTACAGGGAGGGTCTGAAGCTTTCTTT | CASSQLQGGSEAFF
- | TRBJ2-7 | TRBV30 | - | TGTGCCTGGAGTGTACGCAGGCCCGATACCTACGAGCAGTACTTC | CAWSVRRPDTYEQYF
TRBD1 | TRBJ2-2 | TRBV29-1 | - | TGCAGCGCCGGACAGGGGGGTGGCTATACCGGGGAGCTGTTTTTT | CSAGQGGGYTGELFF
- | TRBJ1-1 | TRBV5-8 | few | TGTGCCAGCAGCTTGAGTCGGGCGACACTCTTCAATAGGGGAGCTTTCTTT | CASSLSRATLFNRGAFF
- | TRBJ1-1 | TRBV28 | - | TGTGCCAGCAGTTCGCGGGCAGACGATGAAGCTTTCTTT | CASSSRADDEAFF
- | TRBJ1-5 | TRBV6-5 | - | TGTGCCAGCAGCGACGGGATCAATCAGCCCCAGCATTTT | CASSDGINQPQHF
TRBD2 | TRBJ2-3 | TRBV6-5 | few | TGTGCCAGCAGTTACTCGGGACTAGCTGCAGATACGCAGTATTTT | CASSYSGLAADTQYF
- | TRBJ2-6 | TRBV3-1/TRBV3-2 | - | TGTGCCAGCAGCCCCTTTCGTGGCGGAGCCCAACCTGGGGCCAACGTCCTGACTTTC | CASSPFRGGAQPGANVLTF
- | TRBJ1-2 | TRBV6-5 | - | TGTGCCAGCAGAAAAGGGAGCTATGGCTACACCTTC | CASRKGSYGYTF
- | TRBJ2-1 | TRBV6-6 | - | TGTGCCAGCAAAGGGGGAGATCGTTACAATGAGCAGTTCTTC | CASKGGDRYNEQFF
- | TRBJ1-3 | TRBV27 | - | TGTGCCTCCGTGGCCTCTGGAAACACCATATATTTT | CASVASGNTIYF
TRBD1 | TRBJ1-1 | TRBV4-1 | - | TGCGCCAGCAGCCAATTATACAGGGGGCAAAACACTGAAGCTTTCTTT | CASSQLYRGQNTEAFF
TRBD1 | TRBJ1-1 | TRBV6-5 | few | TGTGCCAGCAGGAGACAGGGGGCGGCCACTGAAGCTTTCTTT | CASRRQGAATEAFF
- | TRBJ2-7 | TRBV2 | - | TGTGCCAGCAGCGAAGAGACAGGCTACTCCTACGAGCAGTACTTC | CASSEETGYSYEQYF
- | TRBJ1-4 | TRBV5-6 | - | TGTGCCAGCAGCTTGTACGGGTTTAATGAAAAACTGTTTTTT | CASSLYGFNEKLFF
- | TRBJ1-3 | TRBV9 | - | TGTGCCAGCAGCCCATCGGGGACAATAACTGGAAACACCATATATTTT | CASSPSGTITGNTIYF
- | TRBJ1-5 | TRBV12-3/TRBV12-4 | - | TGTGCCAGCACTAAATCGGGGTATCAGCCCCAGCATTTT | CASTKSGYQPQHF
- | TRBJ1-5 | TRBV6-5 | - | TGTGCCACCGGAGACAGGCTGGATCAGCCCCAGCATTTT | CATGDRLDQPQHF
TRBD1 | TRBJ2-5 | TRBV11-2 | - | TGTGCCAGCAGCTTAATCGGGGACAGAGTTCAAGAGACCCAGTACTTC | CASSLIGDRVQETQYF
- | TRBJ2-7 | TRBV23-1 | - | TGCGCCAGCCCTGGGTTGACAGGGAGGAAGGACCACGAGCAGTACTTC | CASPGLTGRKDHEQYF
- | TRBJ1-2 | TRBV7-6 | - | TGTGCCAGCAGCTTAGACAGCAGAGGAGGCGATGGCTACACCTTC | CASSLDSRGGDGYTF
TRBD2 | TRBJ2-2 | TRBV7-3 | few | TGTGCCAGCAGCCCCCTAGCGGGGGGGGCTGGGGAGCTGTTTTTT | CASSPLAGGAGELFF
TRBD1 | TRBJ2-5 | TRBV4-2 | - | TGTGCCAGCAGCCAAGGGACAGGGGAGGAGACCCAGTACTTC | CASSQGTGEETQYF
TRBD2 | TRBJ2-1 | TRBV4-1 | - | TGCGCCAGCAGCCAAGCAATAGCGGGGCTCGTTCCTGAGCAGTTCTTC | CASSQAIAGLVPEQFF
TRBD1 | TRBJ1-2 | TRBV6-6 | once | TGTGCCAGCACTAGGACAGGGGGCAGGAATGGCTACACCTTC | CASTRTGGRNGYTF
TRBD2 | TRBJ2-1 | TRBV2 | - | TGTGCCAGCAGTGATATACTAGCGGGGGCCCACTACTACAATGAGCAGTTCTTC | CASSDILAGAHYYNEQFF
- | TRBJ1-6 | TRBV6-1 | - | TGTGCCAGCAGCCAAGTGGCAGGGGCTTCACCCCTCCACTTT | CASSQVAGASPLHF
- | TRBJ1-5 | TRBV20-1 | - | TGCAGTGCTAGTTCAAGGGGACAAATGCAAAATCAGCCCCAGCATTTT | CSASSRGQMQNQPQHF
- | TRBJ1-5 | TRBV30 | once | TGTGCCTGGAGTGAAATGGTCAGGGCTAGCAATCAGCCCCAGCATTTT | CAWSEMVRASNQPQHF
- | TRBJ1-1 | TRBV7-9 | - | TGTGCCAGCAGCCCCGCACTGTCGGGAGGGGACACTGAAGCTTTCTTT | CASSPALSGGDTEAFF
- | TRBJ1-5 | TRBV2 | - | TGTGCCAGCGGAGGGCGCAATCAGCCCCAGCATTTT | CASGGRNQPQHF
TRBD1 | TRBJ1-6 | TRBV30 | - | TGTGCCAGCCGAGTCGCAGGGGGAATGGGTAATTCACCCCTCCACTTT | CASRVAGGMGNSPLHF
TRBD2 | TRBJ2-5 | TRBV11-2 | once | TGTGCCAGCAGCCCCCGAGTTAGCGGGGGGGCCTTAGAGACCCAGTACTTC | CASSPRVSGGALETQYF
TRBD1 | TRBJ1-2 | TRBV29-1 | - | TGCAGCGTGTCAGGGGGCGATAACTATGGCTACACCTTC | CSVSGGDNYGYTF
- | TRBJ2-7 | TRBV11-2 | - | TGTGCCAGCAGCCGAGACAGGTTCTACGAGCAGTACTTC | CASSRDRFYEQYF
- | TRBJ2-1 | TRBV27 | - | TGTGCCAGCAGTAAGGGCAGGGATCGATACAATGAGCAGTTCTTC | CASSKGRDRYNEQFF
- | TRBJ2-3 | TRBV6-5 | - | TGTGCCAGCACCGGGGAGCACACAGATACGCAGTATTTT | CASTGEHTDTQYF
TRBD2 | TRBJ2-3 | TRBV5-1 | few | TGCGCCAGCAGCTTTCCACTAGCGGGGGTAGTAGATACGCAGTATTTT | CASSFPLAGVVDTQYF
TRBD1 | TRBJ2-1 | TRBV7-8 | once | TGTGCCAGCAGCACCCGGACAGGGGATGAGCAGTTCTTC | CASSTRTGDEQFF
- | TRBJ1-3 | TRBV7-8 | - | TGTGCCAGCAGCTTCGGGCCGCCGGGGGCTGGAAACACCATATATTTT | CASSFGPPGAGNTIYF
- | TRBJ1-4 | TRBV5-1 | - | TGCGCCAGCAGCTTGGGGAAGGGAGTTATTGAAAAACTGTTTTTT | CASSLGKGVIEKLFF
- | TRBJ1-1 | TRBV4-1 | - | TGCGCCAGCAGCCAAGATCCGCCAGGGTCCACTGAAGCTTTCTTT | CASSQDPPGSTEAFF
- | TRBJ1-3 | TRBV3-1/TRBV3-2 | - | TGTGCCAGCAGCCAAGGGGCTGGTCCGGTCACTGGAAACACCATATATTTT | CASSQGAGPVTGNTIYF
- | TRBJ1-1 | TRBV5-1 | - | TGCGCCAGCAGCCGAGGAGGGGCTGATAGGGACACTGAAGCTTTCTTT | CASSRGGADRDTEAFF
- | TRBJ1-1 | TRBV7-9 | - | TGTGCCAGCAGCTCCGGGGGGAGCACTGAAGCTTTCTTT | CASSSGGSTEAFF
- | TRBJ1-5 | TRBV7-2 | - | TGTGCCAGCAGCTTAGCGACAGGTAGCAATCAGCCCCAGCATTTT | CASSLATGSNQPQHF
- | TRBJ2-1 | TRBV5-1 | - | TGCGCCAGCAGCGCAGGCTACAATGAGCAGTTCTTC | CASSAGYNEQFF
- | TRBJ2-3 | TRBV9 | - | TGTGCCAGCAGCTACCTCGGGCTAGGGGGCACAGATACGCAGTATTTT | CASSYLGLGGTDTQYF
- | TRBJ1-1 | TRBV5-4 | - | TGTGCCAGCAGCTTCTACGGGTCGGCGGCTTTCTTT | CASSFYGSAAFF
- | TRBJ1-4 | TRBV28 | - | TGTGCCAGCAGTTTGTCACGGGATAAACTGTTTTTT | CASSLSRDKLFF
- | TRBJ1-2 | TRBV2 | - | TGTGCCAGCAGTGAGCGAAGGGAAGGGGGGGATGGCTACACCTTC | CASSERREGGDGYTF
- | TRBJ2-5 | TRBV6-2/TRBV6-3 | - | TGTGCCAGCAGTCCAACCTTAACGGGACAAGAGACCCAGTACTTC | CASSPTLTGQETQYF
- | TRBJ2-3 | TRBV4-1 | - | TGCGCCAGCAGCCAAGAACTACAGGCGACGCAGTATTTT | CASSQELQATQYF